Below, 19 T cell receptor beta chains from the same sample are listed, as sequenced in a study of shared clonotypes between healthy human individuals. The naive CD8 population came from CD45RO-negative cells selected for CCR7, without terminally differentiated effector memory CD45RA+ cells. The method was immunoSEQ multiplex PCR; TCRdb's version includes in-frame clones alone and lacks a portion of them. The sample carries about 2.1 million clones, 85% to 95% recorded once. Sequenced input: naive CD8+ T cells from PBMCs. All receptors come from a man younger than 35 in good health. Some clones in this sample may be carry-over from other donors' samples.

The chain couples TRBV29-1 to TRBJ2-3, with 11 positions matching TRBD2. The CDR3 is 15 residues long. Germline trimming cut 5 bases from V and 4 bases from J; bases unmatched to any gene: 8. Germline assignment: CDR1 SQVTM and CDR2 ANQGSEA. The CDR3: CSVHRTSGSSDTQYF. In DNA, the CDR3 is TGCAGCGTTCACCGGACTAGCGGGTCCTCAGATACGCAGTATTTT.

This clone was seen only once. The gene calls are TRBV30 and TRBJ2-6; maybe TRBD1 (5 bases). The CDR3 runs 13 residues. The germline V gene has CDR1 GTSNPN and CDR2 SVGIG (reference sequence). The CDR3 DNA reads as TGTGCTTCAGACAGCTCTGGGGCCAACGTCCTGACTTTC. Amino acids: CASDSSGANVLTF.

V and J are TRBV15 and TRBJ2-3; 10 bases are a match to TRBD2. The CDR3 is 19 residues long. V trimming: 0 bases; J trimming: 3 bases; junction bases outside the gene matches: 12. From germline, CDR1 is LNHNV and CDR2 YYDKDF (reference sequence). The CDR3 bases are TGTGCCACCAGCAGAGAAACTCGGACTAGCGGACTAGTAACAGATACGCAGTATTTT. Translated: CATSRETRTSGLVTDTQYF.

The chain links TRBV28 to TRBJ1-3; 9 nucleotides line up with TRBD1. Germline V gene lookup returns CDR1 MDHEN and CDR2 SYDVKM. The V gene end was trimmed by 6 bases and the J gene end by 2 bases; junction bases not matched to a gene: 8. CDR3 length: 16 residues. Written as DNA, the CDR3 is TGTGCCAGCAGAGAGGACAGGGGAAGGGCTGGAAACACCATATATTTT. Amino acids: CASREDRGRAGNTIYF.

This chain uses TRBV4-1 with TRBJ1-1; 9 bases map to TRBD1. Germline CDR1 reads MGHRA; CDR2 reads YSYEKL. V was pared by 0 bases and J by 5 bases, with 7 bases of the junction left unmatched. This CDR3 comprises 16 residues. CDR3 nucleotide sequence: TGCGCCAGCAGCCAAGAGGCGCGACAGGGGGGAACTGAAGCTTTCTTT. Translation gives CASSQEARQGGTEAFF.

This chain's CDR3 is CASAPEPRGVAFF. CDR3 DNA sequence: TGCGCCAGCGCCCCCGAACCCAGGGGGGTAGCTTTCTTT. The chain joins TRBV5-1 to TRBJ1-1; 7 positions agree with TRBD1. Germline CDR1 reads SGHRS; CDR2 reads YFSETQ. The CDR3 length is 13 residues. Trimming at V came to 7 bases and at J to 10 bases, leaving 13 bases not matched to a gene.

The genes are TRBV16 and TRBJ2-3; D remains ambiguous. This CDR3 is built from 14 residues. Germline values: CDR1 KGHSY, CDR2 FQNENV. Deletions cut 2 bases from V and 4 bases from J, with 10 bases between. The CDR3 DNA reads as TGTGCCAGCAGCCAACTGGCTAGTGCAGATACGCAGTATTTT. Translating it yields CASSQLASADTQYF.

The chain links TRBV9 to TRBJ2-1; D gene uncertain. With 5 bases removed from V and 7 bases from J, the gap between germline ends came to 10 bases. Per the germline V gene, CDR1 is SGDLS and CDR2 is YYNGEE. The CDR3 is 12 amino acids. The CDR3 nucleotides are TGTGCCAGCAGATCCCCTACTAATGAGCAGTTCTTC. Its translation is CASRSPTNEQFF. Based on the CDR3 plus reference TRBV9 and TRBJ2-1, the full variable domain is DSGVTQTPKHLITATGQRVTLRCSPRSGDLSVYWYQQSLDQGLQFLIQYYNGEERAKGNILERFSAQQFPDLHSELNLSSLELGDSALYFCASRSPTNEQFFGPGTRLTVL.

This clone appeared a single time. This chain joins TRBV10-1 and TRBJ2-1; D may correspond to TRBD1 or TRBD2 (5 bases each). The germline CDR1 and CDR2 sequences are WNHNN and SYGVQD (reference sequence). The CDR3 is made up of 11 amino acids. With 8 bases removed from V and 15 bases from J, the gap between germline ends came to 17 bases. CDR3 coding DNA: TGCGCCAGCGGGGGACCTAGGAGGTCGTTCTTC. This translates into CASGGPRRSFF.

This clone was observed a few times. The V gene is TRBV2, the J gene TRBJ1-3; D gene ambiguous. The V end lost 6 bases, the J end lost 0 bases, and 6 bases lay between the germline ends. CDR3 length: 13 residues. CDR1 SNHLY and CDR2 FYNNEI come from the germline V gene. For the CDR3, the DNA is TGTGCCAGCAGAACAGTCTCTGGAAACACCATATATTTT. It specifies CASRTVSGNTIYF.

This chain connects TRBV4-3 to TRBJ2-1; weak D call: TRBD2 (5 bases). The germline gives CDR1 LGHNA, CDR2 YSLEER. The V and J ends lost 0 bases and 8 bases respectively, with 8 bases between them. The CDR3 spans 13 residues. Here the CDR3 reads CASSQDARDEQFF. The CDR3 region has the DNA TGCGCCAGCAGCCAAGATGCGAGGGATGAGCAGTTCTTC.

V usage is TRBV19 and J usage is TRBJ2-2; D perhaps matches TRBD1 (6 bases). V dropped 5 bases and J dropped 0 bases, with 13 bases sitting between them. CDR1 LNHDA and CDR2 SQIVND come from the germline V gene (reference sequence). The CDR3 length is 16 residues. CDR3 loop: CASSVRDTSNTGELFF. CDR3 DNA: TGTGCCAGTAGTGTGAGGGACACTTCGAACACCGGGGAGCTGTTTTTT.

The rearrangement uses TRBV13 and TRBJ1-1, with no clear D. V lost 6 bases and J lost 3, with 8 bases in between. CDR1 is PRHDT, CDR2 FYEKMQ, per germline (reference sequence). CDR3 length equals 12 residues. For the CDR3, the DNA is TGTGCCAGCAGAGGGCCAGACACTGAAGCTTTCTTT. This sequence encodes CASRGPDTEAFF.

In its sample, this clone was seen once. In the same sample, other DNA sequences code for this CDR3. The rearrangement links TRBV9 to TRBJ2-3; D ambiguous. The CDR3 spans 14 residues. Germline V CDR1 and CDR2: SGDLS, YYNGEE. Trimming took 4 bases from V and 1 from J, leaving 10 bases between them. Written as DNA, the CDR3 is TGTGCCAGCAGCCCCCCGGGCCGCACAGATACGCAGTATTTT. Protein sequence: CASSPPGRTDTQYF. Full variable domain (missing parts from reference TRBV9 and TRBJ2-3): DSGVTQTPKHLITATGQRVTLRCSPRSGDLSVYWYQQSLDQGLQFLIQYYNGEERAKGNILERFSAQQFPDLHSELNLSSLELGDSALYFCASSPPGRTDTQYFGPGTRLTVL.

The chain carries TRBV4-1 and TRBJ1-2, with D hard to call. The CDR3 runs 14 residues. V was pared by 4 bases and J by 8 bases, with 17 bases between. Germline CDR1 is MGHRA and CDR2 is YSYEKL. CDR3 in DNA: TGCGCCAGCAGCCCCGGGTTGATTTCAGAAGGCTACACCTTC. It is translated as CASSPGLISEGYTF.

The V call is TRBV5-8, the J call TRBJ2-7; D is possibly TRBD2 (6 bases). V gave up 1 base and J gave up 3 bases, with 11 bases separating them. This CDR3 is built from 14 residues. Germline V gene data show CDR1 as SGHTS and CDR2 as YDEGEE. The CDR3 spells CASSLRVGGYEQYF. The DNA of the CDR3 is TGTGCCAGCAGCTTGAGGGTGGGGGGCTACGAGCAGTACTTC.

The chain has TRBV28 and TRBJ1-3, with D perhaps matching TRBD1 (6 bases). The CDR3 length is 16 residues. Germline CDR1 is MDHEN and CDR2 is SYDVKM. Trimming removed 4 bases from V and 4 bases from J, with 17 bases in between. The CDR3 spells CASSSHREVTGNTIYF. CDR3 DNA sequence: TGTGCCAGCAGTTCCCACAGGGAAGTAACCGGAAACACCATATATTTT. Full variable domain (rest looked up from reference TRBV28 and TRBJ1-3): DVKVTQSSRYLVKRTGEKVFLECVQDMDHENMFWYRQDPGLGLRLIYFSYDVKMKEKGDIPEGYSVSREKKERFSLILESASTNQTSMYLCASSSHREVTGNTIYFGEGSWLTVV.

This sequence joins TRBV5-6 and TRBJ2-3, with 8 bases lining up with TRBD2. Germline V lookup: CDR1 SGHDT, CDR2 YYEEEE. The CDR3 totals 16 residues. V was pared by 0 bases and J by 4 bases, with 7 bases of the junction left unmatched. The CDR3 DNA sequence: TGTGCCAGCAGCTTGGGCGCTAGCGGGTTCCCAGATACGCAGTATTTT. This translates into CASSLGASGFPDTQYF. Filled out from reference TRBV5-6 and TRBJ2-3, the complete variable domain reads DAGVTQSPTHLIKTRGQQVTLRCSPKSGHDTVSWYQQALGQGPQFIFQYYEEEERQRGNFPDRFSGHQFPNYSSELNVNALLLGDSALYLCASSLGASGFPDTQYFGPGTRLTVL.

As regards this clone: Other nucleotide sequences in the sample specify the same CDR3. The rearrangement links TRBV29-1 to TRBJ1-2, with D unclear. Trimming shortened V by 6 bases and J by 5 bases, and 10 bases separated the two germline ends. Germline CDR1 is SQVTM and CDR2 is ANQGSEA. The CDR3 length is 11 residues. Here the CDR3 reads CSVVNSYGYTF. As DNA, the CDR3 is TGCAGCGTCGTCAACAGTTATGGCTACACCTTC.